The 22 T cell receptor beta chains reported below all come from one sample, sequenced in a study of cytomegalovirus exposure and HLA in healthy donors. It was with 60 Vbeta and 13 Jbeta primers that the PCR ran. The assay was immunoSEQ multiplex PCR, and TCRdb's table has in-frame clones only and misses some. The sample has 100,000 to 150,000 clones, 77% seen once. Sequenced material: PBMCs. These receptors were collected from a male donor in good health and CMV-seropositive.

The CDR3, as DNA: TGTGCCAGCAGCCTGGATCCCGGGACAGAAGCTTTCTTT. Translated: CASSLDPGTEAFF. The J gene is TRBJ1-1, the V gene TRBV14, with a weak D call TRBD1 (6 bases). Germline V CDR1 and CDR2: SGHDN, FVKESK. V lost 4 bases and J 8 bases, leaving 14 bases between the germline ends. The CDR3 contains 13 residues.

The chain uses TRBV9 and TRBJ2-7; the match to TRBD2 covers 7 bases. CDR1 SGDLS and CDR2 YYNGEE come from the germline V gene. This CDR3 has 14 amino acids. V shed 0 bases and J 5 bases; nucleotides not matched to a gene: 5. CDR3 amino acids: CASSVGGSVNEQYF. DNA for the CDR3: TGTGCCAGCAGCGTAGGCGGGAGCGTCAACGAGCAGTACTTC.

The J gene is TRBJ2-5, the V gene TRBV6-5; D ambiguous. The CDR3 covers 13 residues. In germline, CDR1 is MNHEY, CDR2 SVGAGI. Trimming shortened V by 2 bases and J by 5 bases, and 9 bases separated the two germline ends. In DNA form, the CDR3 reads TGTGCCAGCAGTTACGTGGGCGAGGAGACCCAGTACTTC. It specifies CASSYVGEETQYF.

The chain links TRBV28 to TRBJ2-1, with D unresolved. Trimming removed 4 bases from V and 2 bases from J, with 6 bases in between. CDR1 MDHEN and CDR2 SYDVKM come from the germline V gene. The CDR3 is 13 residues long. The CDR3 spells CASSYTAYNEQFF. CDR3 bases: TGTGCCAGCAGTTACACAGCCTACAATGAGCAGTTCTTC.

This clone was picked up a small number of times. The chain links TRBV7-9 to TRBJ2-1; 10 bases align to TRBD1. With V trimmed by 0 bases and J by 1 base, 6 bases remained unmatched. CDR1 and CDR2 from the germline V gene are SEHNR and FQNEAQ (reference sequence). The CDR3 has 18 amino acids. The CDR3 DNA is TGTGCCAGCAGCTTAGCTGGACGACAGGGGGCATCCTACAATGAGCAGTTCTTC. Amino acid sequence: CASSLAGRQGASYNEQFF. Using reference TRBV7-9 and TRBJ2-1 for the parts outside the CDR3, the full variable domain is DTGVSQNPRHKITKRGQNVTFRCDPISEHNRLYWYRQTLGQGPEFLTYFQNEAQLEKSRLLSDRFSAERPKGSFSTLEIQRTEQGDSAMYLCASSLAGRQGASYNEQFFGPGTRLTVL.

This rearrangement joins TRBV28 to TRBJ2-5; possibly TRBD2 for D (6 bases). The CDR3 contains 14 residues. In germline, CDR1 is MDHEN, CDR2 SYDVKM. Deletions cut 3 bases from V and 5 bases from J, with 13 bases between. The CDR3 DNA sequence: TGTGCCAGCAGTTTGCTCGGGAGTACCGAGACCCAGTACTTC. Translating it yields CASSLLGSTETQYF. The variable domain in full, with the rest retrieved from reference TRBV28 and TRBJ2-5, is DVKVTQSSRYLVKRTGEKVFLECVQDMDHENMFWYRQDPGLGLRLIYFSYDVKMKEKGDIPEGYSVSREKKERFSLILESASTNQTSMYLCASSLLGSTETQYFGPGTRLLVL.

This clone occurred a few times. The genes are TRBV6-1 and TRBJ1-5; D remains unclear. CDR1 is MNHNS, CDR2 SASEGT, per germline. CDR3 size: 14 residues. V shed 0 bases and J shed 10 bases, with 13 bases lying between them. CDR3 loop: CASSEAGGVHPQHF. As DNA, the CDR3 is TGTGCCAGCAGTGAAGCAGGCGGCGTGCATCCCCAGCATTTT.

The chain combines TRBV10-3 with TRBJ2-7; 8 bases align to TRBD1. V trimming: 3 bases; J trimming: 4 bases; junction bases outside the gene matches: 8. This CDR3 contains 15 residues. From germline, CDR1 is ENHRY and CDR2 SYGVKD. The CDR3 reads CAISDPPGQDYEQYF. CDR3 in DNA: TGTGCCATCAGTGACCCTCCGGGACAGGATTACGAGCAGTACTTC.

CDR3 residues: CASSLALGGSPPGELFF. DNA of the CDR3: TGTGCCAGCAGCTTGGCCCTGGGCGGGAGCCCCCCGGGGGAGCTGTTTTTT. The chain is built from TRBV5-4 and TRBJ2-2; the match to TRBD2 covers 7 bases. V dropped 0 bases and J dropped 8; count of bases not matched to a gene: 13. Per germline, CDR1 SGHNT and CDR2 YYREEE (reference sequence). The CDR3 sequence is 17 residues long.

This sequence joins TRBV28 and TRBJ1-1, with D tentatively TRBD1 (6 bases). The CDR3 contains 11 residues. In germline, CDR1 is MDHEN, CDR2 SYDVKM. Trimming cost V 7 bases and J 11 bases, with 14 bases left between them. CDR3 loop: CASTRGLLAFF. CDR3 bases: TGTGCCAGCACGAGGGGGTTGTTGGCTTTCTTT.

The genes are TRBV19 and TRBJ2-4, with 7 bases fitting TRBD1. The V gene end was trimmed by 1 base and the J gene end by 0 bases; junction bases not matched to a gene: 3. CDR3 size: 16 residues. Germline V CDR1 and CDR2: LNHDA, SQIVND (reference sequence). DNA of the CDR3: TGTGCCAGTAGTATAGGAACAGGGGTAGCCAAAAACATTCAGTACTTC. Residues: CASSIGTGVAKNIQYF.

CDR3 coding DNA: TGTGCCAGCAGCCGGGACAGGGCCTATGGCTACACCTTC. As protein: CASSRDRAYGYTF. The chain employs TRBV7-8 and TRBJ1-2, with 9 nucleotides matching TRBD1. Looked up from germline, CDR1 is SGHVS and CDR2 is FQNEAQ. The CDR3 totals 13 residues. The junction had 2 bases not matched to a gene; V was cut back by 5 bases and J by 4 bases.

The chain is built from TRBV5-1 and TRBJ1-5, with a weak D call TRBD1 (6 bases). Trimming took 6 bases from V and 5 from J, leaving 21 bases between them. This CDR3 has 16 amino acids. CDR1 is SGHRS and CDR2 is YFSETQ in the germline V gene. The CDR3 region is CASILPLGRGYQPQHF. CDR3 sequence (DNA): TGCGCCAGCATACTACCTTTGGGCAGGGGCTATCAGCCCCAGCATTTT.

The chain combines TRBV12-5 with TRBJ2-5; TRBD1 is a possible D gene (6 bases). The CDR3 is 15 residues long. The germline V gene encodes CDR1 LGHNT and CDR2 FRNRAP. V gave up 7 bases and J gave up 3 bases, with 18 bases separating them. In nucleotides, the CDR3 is TGTGCTAGTGTTTCGACCGGGACACTTAAAGAGACCCAGTACTTC. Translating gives CASVSTGTLKETQYF.

CDR3 protein: CASGTSGSHNEQFF. The CDR3 nucleotides read TGCGCCAGCGGGACTAGCGGGAGCCACAATGAGCAGTTCTTC. The chain employs TRBV5-1 and TRBJ2-1; 14 nucleotides line up with TRBD2. Germline V lookup: CDR1 SGHRS, CDR2 YFSETQ. CDR3 length equals 14 residues. J gave up 5 bases and V 7 bases, and 2 bases lay outside the gene matches.

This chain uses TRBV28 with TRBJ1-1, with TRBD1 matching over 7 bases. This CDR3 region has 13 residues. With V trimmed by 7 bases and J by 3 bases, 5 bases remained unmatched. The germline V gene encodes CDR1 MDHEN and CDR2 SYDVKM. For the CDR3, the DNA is TGTGCCAGCACTGACAGGGTAGACACTGAAGCTTTCTTT. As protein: CASTDRVDTEAFF.

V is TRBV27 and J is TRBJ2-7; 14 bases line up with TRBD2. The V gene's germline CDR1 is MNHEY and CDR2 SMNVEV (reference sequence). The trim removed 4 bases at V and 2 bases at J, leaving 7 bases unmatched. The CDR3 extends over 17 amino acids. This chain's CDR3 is CASSSRTSGRYTYEQYF. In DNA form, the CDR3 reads TGTGCCAGCAGTTCGCGGACTAGCGGGAGGTACACCTACGAGCAGTACTTC.

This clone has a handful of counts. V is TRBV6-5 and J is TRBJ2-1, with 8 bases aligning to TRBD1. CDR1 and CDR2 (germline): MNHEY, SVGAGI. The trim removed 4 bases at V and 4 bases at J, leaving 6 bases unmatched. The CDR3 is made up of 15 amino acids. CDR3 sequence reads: CASSLRQGTYNEQFF. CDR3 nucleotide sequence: TGTGCCAGCAGTTTACGACAGGGGACATACAATGAGCAGTTCTTC.

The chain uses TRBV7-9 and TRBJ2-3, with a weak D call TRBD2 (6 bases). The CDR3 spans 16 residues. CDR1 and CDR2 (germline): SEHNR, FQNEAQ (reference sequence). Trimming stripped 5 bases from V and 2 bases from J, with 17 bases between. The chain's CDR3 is CASSPSTAGITDTQYF. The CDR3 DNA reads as TGTGCCAGCAGCCCTTCGACAGCGGGTATCACAGATACGCAGTATTTT.

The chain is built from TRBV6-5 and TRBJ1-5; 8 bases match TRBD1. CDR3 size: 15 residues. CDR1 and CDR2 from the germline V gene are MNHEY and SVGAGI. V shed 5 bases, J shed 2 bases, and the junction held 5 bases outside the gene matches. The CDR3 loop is CASSTDRGGNQPQHF. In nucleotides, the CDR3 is TGTGCCAGCAGTACTGACAGGGGTGGCAATCAGCCCCAGCATTTT.

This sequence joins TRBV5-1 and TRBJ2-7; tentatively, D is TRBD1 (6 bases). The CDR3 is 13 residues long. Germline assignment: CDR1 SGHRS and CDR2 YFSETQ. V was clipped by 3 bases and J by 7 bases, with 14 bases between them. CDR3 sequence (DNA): TGCGCCAGCAGCTACGATTTCACAGGGGAGCAGTACTTC. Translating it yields CASSYDFTGEQYF.

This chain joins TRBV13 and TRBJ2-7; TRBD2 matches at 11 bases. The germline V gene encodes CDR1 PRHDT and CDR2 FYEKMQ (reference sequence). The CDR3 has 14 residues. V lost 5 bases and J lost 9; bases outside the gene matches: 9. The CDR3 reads CASSATSGSRGQYF. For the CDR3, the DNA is TGTGCCAGCAGCGCCACTAGCGGGAGCAGGGGGCAGTACTTC.